This entry lists 32 T cell receptor beta chains sequenced from one sample in a study of blood T cell repertoires in COVID-19 (dated by TCRdb to the early 2020s). To prepare the library, the immunoSEQ multiplex PCR assay was applied. Sourced from immuneACCESS, this table was stored by TCRdb with only in-frame sequences that have V and J called. A share of the clones is absent; for the studies checked, an unresolved V gene accounts for under half, and the remainder has no known explanation. In this sample the table shows about 160,000 clones, 87% of which occur a single time. In total, the top ten clones hold less than 4.5% of the sample. Source material: peripheral blood. The receptor set was obtained from a woman aged 55 to 70 with active or convalescent COVID-19.

This clone is a singleton in its sample. V and J are TRBV6-1 and TRBJ1-3; TRBD1 agrees at 8 bases. Per germline, CDR1 MNHNS and CDR2 SASEGT. The CDR3 has 16 residues. V was pared by 5 bases and J by 3 bases, with 9 bases of the junction left unmatched. The CDR3 loop reads CASSQDRGQGGNTIYF. Here the CDR3 DNA reads TGTGCCAGCAGTCAAGACAGGGGCCAGGGTGGAAACACCATATATTTT.

The chain is built from TRBV11-2 and TRBJ2-1, with 9 bases that match TRBD1. V was clipped by 5 bases and J by 7 bases; unmatched bases: 6. Germline-derived CDR1 and CDR2 are SGHAT and FQNNGV. This CDR3 region has 14 residues. CDR3 in DNA: TGTGCCAGCAGCCCCGACAGGGGGAATAATGAGCAGTTCTTC. It specifies CASSPDRGNNEQFF.

V is TRBV19 and J is TRBJ1-1; D is perhaps TRBD1 (6 bases). CDR3 length: 16 amino acids. The V gene's germline CDR1 is LNHDA and CDR2 SQIVND (reference sequence). Trimming cost V 2 bases and J 3 bases, with 16 bases left between them. CDR3 nucleotides: TGTGCCAGTAGTATAAGCTCCCTTAGACAGGACACTGAAGCTTTCTTT. Translated, it gives CASSISSLRQDTEAFF.

Comment on this clone: At one boundary the junction diverges from the germline segment, which might be a read error. This chain joins TRBV5-1 and TRBJ2-3, with no clear D. Germline lookup yields CDR1 SGHRS and CDR2 YFSETQ. The CDR3 is 12 residues long. The CDR3 coding sequence is TGCGCCAGCAGTTTGGTGCGAGATACGCAGTATTTT. It yields the protein CASSLVRDTQYF.

The chain uses TRBV7-2 and TRBJ2-3, with D possibly TRBD2 on 6 matching bases. V lost 2 bases and J 1 base, leaving 16 bases between the germline ends. Germline CDR1 SGHTA, CDR2 FQGNSA. The CDR3 contains 17 residues. In nucleotides, the CDR3 is TGTGCCAGCAGCTTACGGGCAACCGGGACTCGCACAGATACGCAGTATTTT. Its protein is CASSLRATGTRTDTQYF. Looking up the rest from reference TRBV7-2 and TRBJ2-3 gives the full variable domain: GAGVSQSPSNKVTEKGKDVELRCDPISGHTALYWYRQSLGQGLEFLIYFQGNSAPDKSGLPSDRFSAERTGGSVSTLTIQRTQQEDSAVYLCASSLRATGTRTDTQYFGPGTRLTVL.

The gene calls are TRBV18 and TRBJ2-7, with a weak D call TRBD1 (7 bases). Germline CDR1 KGHSH, CDR2 LQKENI. The CDR3 has 15 amino acids. Trimming stripped 4 bases from V and 1 base from J, with 14 bases between. CDR3 protein: CASSQARGDSYEQYF. The CDR3 region has the DNA TGTGCCAGCTCACAGGCCAGGGGGGATTCCTACGAGCAGTACTTC. The full variable domain, in which reference TRBV18 and TRBJ2-7 provide the parts outside the CDR3, is NAGVMQNPRHLVRRRGQEARLRCSPMKGHSHVYWYRQLPEEGLKFMVYLQKENIIDESGMPKERFSAEFPKEGPSILRIQQVVRGDSAAYFCASSQARGDSYEQYFGPGTRLTVT.

The chain has TRBV5-8 and TRBJ1-4; D is ambiguous. The CDR3 is made up of 13 amino acids. Germline CDR1 reads SGHTS; CDR2 reads YDEGEE. V was shortened by 6 bases and J by 7 bases, with 13 bases between the two germline ends. The CDR3 is CASTRGRVEKLFF. CDR3 nucleotides: TGTGCCAGCACCCGAGGGCGAGTTGAAAAACTGTTTTTT.

The gene calls are TRBV19 and TRBJ1-5; TRBD1 is a possible D gene (5 bases). Germline V gene lookup returns CDR1 LNHDA and CDR2 SQIVND (reference sequence). This CDR3 comprises 16 residues. Deletions cut 6 bases from V and 7 bases from J, with 22 bases between. The CDR3 DNA is TGTGCCAGTAGGACAACAGACGGGGGGTCGTACCAGCCCCAGCATTTT. Protein product: CASRTTDGGSYQPQHF.

The gene calls are TRBV4-1 and TRBJ2-7, with 9 bases lining up with TRBD1. J gave up 3 bases and V 3 bases, and 6 bases lay outside the gene matches. The germline V gene has CDR1 MGHRA and CDR2 YSYEKL. This CDR3 spans 15 amino acids. CDR3 bases: TGCGCCAGCAGCCAGACGGACAGGGGCGACTACGAGCAGTACTTC. This sequence encodes CASSQTDRGDYEQYF.

The chain employs TRBV10-3 and TRBJ2-7; TRBD1 matches at 8 bases. The V gene's germline CDR1 is ENHRY and CDR2 SYGVKD. The CDR3 totals 17 residues. V lost 3 bases to trimming and J lost 2 bases; unmatched junction nucleotides: 12. The CDR3 reads CAISDPVAGTGAYEQYF. The CDR3, as DNA: TGTGCCATCAGTGACCCCGTGGCGGGGACAGGAGCCTACGAGCAGTACTTC.

There are a few counts of this clone. The chain couples TRBV3-1 (or the pseudogene TRBV3-2) to TRBJ2-1, with D perhaps matching TRBD1 (6 bases). This CDR3 contains 13 residues. In germline, CDR1 is LGHDT, CDR2 YNNKEL (reference sequence). Trimming cost V 3 bases and J 8 bases, with 11 bases left between them. CDR3 region: CASSQGAGDEQFF. CDR3 DNA sequence: TGTGCCAGCAGCCAGGGGGCAGGGGATGAGCAGTTCTTC.

V is TRBV19 and J is TRBJ2-2; 8 bases are a match to TRBD1. CDR3 length: 17 amino acids. Unmatched junction bases numbered 5, after V lost 1 base and J lost 1 base. CDR1 is LNHDA and CDR2 is SQIVND in the germline V gene (reference sequence). CDR3 loop: CASSIASDRVNTGELFF. CDR3 in DNA: TGTGCCAGTAGTATAGCCTCGGACAGGGTGAACACCGGGGAGCTGTTTTTT.

The chain employs TRBV11-2 and TRBJ1-1; 7 bases fit TRBD1. The CDR3 has 12 residues. Germline lookup yields CDR1 SGHAT and CDR2 FQNNGV. V dropped 5 bases and J dropped 12; count of bases not matched to a gene: 9. The CDR3 loop reads CASSHRQGVTFF. The CDR3 DNA is TGTGCCAGCAGCCACCGACAGGGAGTAACTTTCTTT.

The chain is built from TRBV5-5 and TRBJ2-3; D perhaps matches TRBD2 (5 bases). V was trimmed by 3 bases and J by 6 bases, leaving 14 bases between them. The CDR3 runs to 14 residues. Germline V gene data show CDR1 as SGHKS and CDR2 as YYEKEE (reference sequence). The CDR3 DNA reads TGTGCCAGCAGCTCGGGGAATGTACCGGATACGCAGTATTTT. Its protein product is CASSSGNVPDTQYF.

This clone came up once. The chain joins TRBV5-4 to TRBJ2-3; D might be TRBD1 (7 bases). Trimming removed 8 bases from V and 4 bases from J, with 20 bases in between. Per germline, CDR1 SGHNT and CDR2 YYREEE (reference sequence). The CDR3 spans 15 residues. The DNA of the CDR3 is TGTGCCAGTCATCCAGGGGGGCGGGCCCCAGATACGCAGTATTTT. Protein: CASHPGGRAPDTQYF.

The genes are TRBV19 and TRBJ2-5, with 8 bases lining up with TRBD1. The CDR3 is 13 residues long. CDR1 LNHDA and CDR2 SQIVND come from the germline V gene (reference sequence). The V and J ends lost 11 bases and 2 bases, in that order; junction bases with no gene match: 7. The CDR3 reads CAVGDRRQETQYF. The CDR3 coding sequence is TGTGCCGTGGGGGACAGGAGACAAGAGACCCAGTACTTC.

The chain uses TRBV10-3 and TRBJ2-7; 11 bases align to TRBD1. From germline, CDR1 is ENHRY and CDR2 SYGVKD. With 6 bases clipped from V and 3 bases from J, the junction kept 1 base outside the gene matches. The CDR3 spans 13 residues. CDR3 protein: CAIRDRGRYEQYF. In DNA, the CDR3 is TGTGCCATCAGGGACAGGGGGCGCTACGAGCAGTACTTC.

This clone has just a few counts. The chain couples TRBV4-1 to TRBJ1-1; D remains unclear. The CDR3 is 15 amino acids. Trimming cost V 4 bases and J 2 bases, with 14 bases left between them. CDR1 and CDR2 from the germline V gene are MGHRA and YSYEKL. The DNA of the CDR3 is TGCGCCAGCAGCCCGTTGACGACAAGCAACACTGAAGCTTTCTTT. Protein sequence: CASSPLTTSNTEAFF.

The chain joins TRBV6-6 to TRBJ1-2, with D hard to call. V was pared by 0 bases and J by 0 bases, with 11 bases between. The CDR3 is 16 residues long. Germline-derived CDR1 and CDR2 are MNHNY and SVGAGI (reference sequence). The chain's CDR3 is CASSYSPGPANYGYTF. The DNA for the CDR3 is TGTGCCAGCAGTTACTCGCCAGGCCCAGCTAACTATGGCTACACCTTC.

The J gene is TRBJ1-5, the V gene TRBV5-1, with D maybe TRBD1 (6 bases). V dropped 0 bases and J dropped 8 bases, with 15 bases sitting between them. The CDR3 spans 15 residues. Germline V lookup: CDR1 SGHRS, CDR2 YFSETQ. In DNA, the CDR3 is TGCGCCAGCAGCTTGGGCTCAGGGGCCTTTGAGCCCCAGCATTTT. This translates into CASSLGSGAFEPQHF.

This chain links TRBV3-1 (or the pseudogene TRBV3-2) with TRBJ2-1; no reliable D call. V was pared by 2 bases and J by 5 bases, with 4 bases between. CDR3 length: 12 residues. Germline CDR1 reads LGHDT; CDR2 reads YNNKEL (reference sequence). In nucleotides, the CDR3 is TGTGCCAGCAGCCAACTAGACAATGAGCAGTTCTTC. It codes for CASSQLDNEQFF.

This clone was seen just once. The rearrangement links TRBV5-4 to TRBJ2-5; TRBD1 might be the D (7 bases). CDR1 is SGHNT and CDR2 is YYREEE in the germline V gene (reference sequence). V was clipped by 0 bases and J by 2 bases, with 11 bases between them. The CDR3 runs to 15 residues. This chain's CDR3 is CASSLVQGGQETQYF. The CDR3 DNA reads as TGTGCCAGCAGCTTGGTCCAGGGGGGACAAGAGACCCAGTACTTC.

This clone has more than one count but fewer than ten. The chain uses TRBV6-6 and TRBJ1-1, with no clear D. CDR3 length: 16 residues. Between the trimmed V and J ends, which lost 0 bases and 0 bases, there was a span of 11 bases. The germline V gene encodes CDR1 MNHNY and CDR2 SVGAGI (reference sequence). CDR3 DNA: TGTGCCAGCAGTTACTCGACTGGCAGCATGAACACTGAAGCTTTCTTT. Protein sequence: CASSYSTGSMNTEAFF.

This clone was observed a few times. V usage is TRBV9 and J usage is TRBJ1-3; the D is unclear. The CDR3 consists of 11 residues. V was clipped by 9 bases and J by 6 bases, with 10 bases between them. Germline-derived CDR1 and CDR2 are SGDLS and YYNGEE. CDR3 sequence reads: CANPAANTIYF. CDR3 DNA sequence: TGTGCCAACCCGGCGGCAAACACCATATATTTT.

This clone was detected only once. The CDR3 sequence is CASRGTGPWGYTF. Here the CDR3 DNA reads TGTGCCAGCAGGGGGACAGGTCCGTGGGGCTACACCTTC. J is TRBJ1-2 and V is TRBV27; 8 bases align to TRBD1. Germline V lookup: CDR1 MNHEY, CDR2 SMNVEV (reference sequence). CDR3 size: 13 residues. Trimming cost V 6 bases and J 8 bases; bases outside gene matches: 8.

This chain uses TRBV5-1 with TRBJ2-5, with D perhaps matching TRBD2 (6 bases). V gave up 2 bases and J gave up 7 bases, with 9 bases separating them. Germline CDR1 SGHRS, CDR2 YFSETQ. The CDR3 extends over 12 amino acids. The CDR3 DNA reads as TGCGCCAGCAGCTTTGATAGCGGGACCCAGTACTTC. This gives the protein CASSFDSGTQYF.

The chain employs TRBV30 and TRBJ1-5; no reliable D call. Trimming cost V 0 bases and J 7 bases, with 13 bases left between them. CDR3 size: 14 residues. Germline values: CDR1 GTSNPN, CDR2 SVGIG (reference sequence). This chain's CDR3 is CAWSVFGGKQPQHF. For the CDR3, the DNA is TGTGCCTGGAGTGTATTCGGAGGGAAACAGCCCCAGCATTTT.

The chain links TRBV5-8 to TRBJ1-5; 7 bases fit TRBD1. Germline trimming cut 6 bases from V and 4 bases from J; bases unmatched to any gene: 13. CDR3 length equals 16 residues. CDR1 and CDR2 from the germline V gene are SGHTS and YDEGEE. The CDR3 is CASTYTSGTENQPQHF. CDR3 DNA: TGTGCCAGCACGTATACCTCCGGGACAGAGAATCAGCCCCAGCATTTT.

The chain carries TRBV5-6 and TRBJ2-3, with 7 bases matching TRBD1. The ends lost 4 bases at V and 5 bases at J; junction bases unmatched: 10. Germline CDR1 and CDR2: SGHDT and YYEEEE. This CDR3 spans 15 amino acids. For the CDR3, the DNA is TGTGCCAGCAGCGCCCAGACAGGGAATAAAGATACGCAGTATTTT. Protein product: CASSAQTGNKDTQYF.

This chain links TRBV6-6 with TRBJ1-5; maybe TRBD1 (5 bases). V was pared by 6 bases and J by 6 bases, with 15 bases between. This CDR3 has 14 residues. The germline gives CDR1 MNHNY, CDR2 SVGAGI (reference sequence). In DNA, the CDR3 is TGTGCCAGCAGGGGTGGGGGGGTACTTCAGCCCCAGCATTTT. Translated: CASRGGGVLQPQHF.

The chain recombines TRBV29-1 with TRBJ2-5, with D perhaps TRBD2 (7 bases). V was cut by 4 bases and J by 4 bases, with 16 bases left in between. Germline assignment: CDR1 SQVTM and CDR2 ANQGSEA. The CDR3 is 14 amino acids. The CDR3 spells CSVGEQGGRETQYF. The DNA of the CDR3 is TGCAGCGTTGGGGAACAGGGAGGGAGAGAGACCCAGTACTTC.

The gene calls are TRBV5-5 and TRBJ2-3; unclear D gene. The CDR3 length is 13 residues. CDR1 is SGHKS, CDR2 YYEKEE, per germline (reference sequence). V gave up 0 bases and J gave up 3 bases, with 5 bases separating them. CDR3 loop: CASSLDGTDTQYF. The DNA for the CDR3 is TGTGCCAGCAGCTTGGACGGTACAGATACGCAGTATTTT.